This note documents a single TCR beta chain sequence. The data derive from a study of shared clonotypes between healthy human individuals. Method: immunoSEQ multiplex PCR; TCRdb's copy keeps in-frame clones and lacks some. This sample has some 800,000 clones, with over 90% found just once. Naive CD8 cells comprised CD45RO-negative, CCR7-positively selected cells, excluding terminally differentiated effector memory CD45RA+ cells. All donors were Caucasian adults living in Nashville, Tennessee. This TCR derives from a man younger than 40 in good health. The specimen was naive CD8+ T cells sorted from blood.

This CDR3 is CASSLSLAGVSNYEQYF. The CDR3 DNA sequence: TGTGCCAGCAGTTTAAGTCTAGCGGGAGTCTCAAACTACGAGCAGTACTTC. The chain combines TRBV27 with TRBJ2-7, with TRBD2 identical over 10 bases. This CDR3 region has 17 residues. The trim removed 2 bases at V and 3 bases at J, leaving 10 bases unmatched. Looked up from germline, CDR1 is MNHEY and CDR2 is SMNVEV (reference sequence).